This TCR beta chain is from a study of blood T cell repertoires in COVID-19. Study background: Italy, Spain and the United States were the sources of the convalescent and acute COVID-19 samples.

Sequencing was performed with immunoSEQ multiplex PCR; in TCRdb, only in-frame clones are kept and a portion is missing. The sample includes under 200,000 clones, about 83% of them seen just once. This receptor was taken from a woman in her seventies with COVID-19, enrolled during active disease. Sequencing was performed on peripheral blood.

The CDR3 DNA follows: TGTGCCAGCAGGGGGGGACAGTACAGCTCTGGAAACACCATATATTTT. This codes for CASRGGQYSSGNTIYF. This chain links TRBV2 with TRBJ1-3, with 7 nucleotides matching TRBD1. The V segment lost 6 bases and the J segment 0 bases; nucleotides outside the gene matches: 8. The CDR3 runs 16 residues. Germline V gene sequence: CDR1 SNHLY, CDR2 FYNNEI. Full variable domain (outside the CDR3, taken from reference TRBV2 and TRBJ1-3): EPEVTQTPSHQVTQMGQEVILRCVPISNHLYFYWYRQILGQKVEFLVSFYNNEISEKSEIFDDQFSVERPDGSNFTLKIRSTKLEDSAMYFCASRGGQYSSGNTIYFGEGSWLTVV.